The TCR beta chain under discussion was sequenced for a study of blood T cell repertoires in COVID-19. Study in general: COVID-19 samples from acute and convalescent phases originated in the United States, Italy and Spain. Sample material is recorded as cDNA or gDNA derived from T cells, B-cell-depleted T cells, or PBMCs.

Clones were sequenced by immunoSEQ multiplex PCR, and TCRdb holds only the in-frame ones, with some missing. The sample lists about 140,000 clones, about 86% occurring once. Losses at the gene ends were 0 bases for V and 4 bases for J; bases not matched to a gene: 10. Germline V gene data show CDR1 as SNHLY and CDR2 as FYNNEI. CDR3 length: 17 residues. The source is a woman aged 60 to 75 with acute or convalescent COVID-19. The sequencing sample was made of peripheral blood. V and J are TRBV2 and TRBJ2-5; 8 nucleotides agree with TRBD1. The CDR3 region is CASSEALDRVGGETQYF. CDR3 DNA sequence: TGTGCCAGCAGTGAAGCGCTGGACAGGGTCGGGGGAGAGACCCAGTACTTC.